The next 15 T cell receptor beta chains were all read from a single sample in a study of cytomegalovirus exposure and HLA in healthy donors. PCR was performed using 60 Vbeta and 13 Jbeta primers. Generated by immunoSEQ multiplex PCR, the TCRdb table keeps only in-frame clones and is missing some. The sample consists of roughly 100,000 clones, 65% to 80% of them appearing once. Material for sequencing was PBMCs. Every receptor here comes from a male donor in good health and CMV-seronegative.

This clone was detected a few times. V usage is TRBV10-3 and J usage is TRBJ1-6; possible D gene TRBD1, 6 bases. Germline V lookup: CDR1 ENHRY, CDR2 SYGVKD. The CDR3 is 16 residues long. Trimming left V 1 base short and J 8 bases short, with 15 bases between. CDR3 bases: TGTGCCATCAGTGAGTTTACCGGGACATCCTATTCACCCCTCCACTTT. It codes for CAISEFTGTSYSPLHF.

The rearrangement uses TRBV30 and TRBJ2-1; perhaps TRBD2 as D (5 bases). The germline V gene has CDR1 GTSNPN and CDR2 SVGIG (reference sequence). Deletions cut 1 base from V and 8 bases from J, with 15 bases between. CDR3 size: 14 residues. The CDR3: CAWSGGLWVYEQFF. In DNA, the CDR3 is TGTGCCTGGAGTGGAGGGTTGTGGGTATATGAGCAGTTCTTC.

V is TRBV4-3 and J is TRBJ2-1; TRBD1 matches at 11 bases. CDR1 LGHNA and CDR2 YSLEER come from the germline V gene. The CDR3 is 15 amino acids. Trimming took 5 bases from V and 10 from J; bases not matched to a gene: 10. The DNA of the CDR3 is TGCGCCAGCAGCTCCCAGGGACAGGGGGTTTGGGAGCAGTTCTTC. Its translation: CASSSQGQGVWEQFF.

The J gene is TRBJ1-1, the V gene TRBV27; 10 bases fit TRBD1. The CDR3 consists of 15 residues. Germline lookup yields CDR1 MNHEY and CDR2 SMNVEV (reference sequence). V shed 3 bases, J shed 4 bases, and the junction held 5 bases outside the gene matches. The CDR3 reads CASSFRDRGSTEAFF. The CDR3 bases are TGTGCCAGCAGTTTCCGGGACAGGGGTAGCACTGAAGCTTTCTTT.

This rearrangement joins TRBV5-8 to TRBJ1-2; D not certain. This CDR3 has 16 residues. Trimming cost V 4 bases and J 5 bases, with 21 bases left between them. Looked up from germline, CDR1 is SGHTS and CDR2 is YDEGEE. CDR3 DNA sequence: TGTGCCAGCAGCCGAATTGACGGGTTTCAAGATTATGGCTACACCTTC. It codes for CASSRIDGFQDYGYTF.

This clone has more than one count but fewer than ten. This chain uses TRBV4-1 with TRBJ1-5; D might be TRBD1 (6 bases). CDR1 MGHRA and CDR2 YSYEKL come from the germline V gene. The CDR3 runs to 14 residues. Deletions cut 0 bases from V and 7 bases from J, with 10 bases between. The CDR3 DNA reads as TGCGCCAGCAGCCAAGAAGGGGGAGAACAGCCCCAGCATTTT. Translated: CASSQEGGEQPQHF.

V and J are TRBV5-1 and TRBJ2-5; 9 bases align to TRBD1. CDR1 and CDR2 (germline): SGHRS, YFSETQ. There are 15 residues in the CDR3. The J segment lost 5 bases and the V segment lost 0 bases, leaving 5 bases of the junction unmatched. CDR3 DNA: TGCGCCAGCAGCTTGGGACAGGGGGTCGGGGAGACCCAGTACTTC. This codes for CASSLGQGVGETQYF.

In nucleotides, the CDR3 is TGTGCCAGCAGCGCTCAGGACTACTACTTCACCTACGAGCAGTACTTC. This sequence encodes CASSAQDYYFTYEQYF. The rearrangement uses TRBV7-2 and TRBJ2-7; TRBD2 is a possible D gene (6 bases). CDR1 and CDR2 from the germline V gene are SGHTA and FQGNSA. CDR3 length: 16 residues. Deletions cut 5 bases from V and 2 bases from J, with 19 bases between.

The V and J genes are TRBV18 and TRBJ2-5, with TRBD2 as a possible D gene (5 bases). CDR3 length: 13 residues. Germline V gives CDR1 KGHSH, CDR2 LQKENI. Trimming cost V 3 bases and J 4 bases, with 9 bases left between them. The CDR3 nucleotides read TGTGCCAGCTCACCCAACGCGGGAGAGACCCAGTACTTC. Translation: CASSPNAGETQYF.

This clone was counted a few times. The CDR3 loop is CASSTLGTVYSGELFF. The CDR3 DNA reads as TGTGCCAGTTCAACCCTCGGGACAGTTTATTCCGGGGAGCTGTTTTTT. This rearrangement joins TRBV19 to TRBJ2-2, with TRBD1 matching 7 bases. The V gene's germline CDR1 is LNHDA and CDR2 SQIVND (reference sequence). This CDR3 comprises 16 residues. The ends lost 8 bases at V and 6 bases at J; junction bases unmatched: 15.

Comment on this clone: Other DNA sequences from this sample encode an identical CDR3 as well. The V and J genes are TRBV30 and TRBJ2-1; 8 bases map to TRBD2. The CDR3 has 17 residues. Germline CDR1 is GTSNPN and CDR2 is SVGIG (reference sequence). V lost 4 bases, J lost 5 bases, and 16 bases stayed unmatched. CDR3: CAWMRRPGLVGHNEQFF. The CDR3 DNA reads TGTGCCTGGATGCGGCGGCCGGGACTAGTAGGCCACAATGAGCAGTTCTTC.

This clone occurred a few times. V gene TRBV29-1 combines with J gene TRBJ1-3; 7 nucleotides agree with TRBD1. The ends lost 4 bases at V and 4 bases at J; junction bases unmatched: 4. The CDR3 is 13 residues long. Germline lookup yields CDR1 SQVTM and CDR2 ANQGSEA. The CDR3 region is CSVVTGKGNTIYF. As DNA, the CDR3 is TGCAGCGTTGTGACAGGGAAGGGAAACACCATATATTTT.

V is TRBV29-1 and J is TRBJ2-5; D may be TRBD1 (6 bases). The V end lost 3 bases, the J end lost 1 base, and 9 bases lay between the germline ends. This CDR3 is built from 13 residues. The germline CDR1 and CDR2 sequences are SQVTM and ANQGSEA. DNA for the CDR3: TGCAGCGTTGACAGGGACACCCAAGAGACCCAGTACTTC. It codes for CSVDRDTQETQYF.

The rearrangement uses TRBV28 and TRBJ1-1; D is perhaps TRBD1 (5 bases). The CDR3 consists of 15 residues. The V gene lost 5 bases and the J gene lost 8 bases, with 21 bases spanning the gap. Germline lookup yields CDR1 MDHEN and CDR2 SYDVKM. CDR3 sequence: CASSPSGQGGPEAFF. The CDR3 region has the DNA TGTGCCAGCAGTCCCTCGGGCCAGGGCGGACCCGAAGCTTTCTTT.

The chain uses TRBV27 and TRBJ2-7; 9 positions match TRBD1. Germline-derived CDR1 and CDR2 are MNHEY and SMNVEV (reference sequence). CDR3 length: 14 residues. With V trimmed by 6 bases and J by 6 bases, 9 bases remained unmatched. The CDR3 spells CASSLYYRGLEQYF. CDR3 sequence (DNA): TGTGCCAGCAGCCTATATTACAGGGGGCTCGAGCAGTACTTC.